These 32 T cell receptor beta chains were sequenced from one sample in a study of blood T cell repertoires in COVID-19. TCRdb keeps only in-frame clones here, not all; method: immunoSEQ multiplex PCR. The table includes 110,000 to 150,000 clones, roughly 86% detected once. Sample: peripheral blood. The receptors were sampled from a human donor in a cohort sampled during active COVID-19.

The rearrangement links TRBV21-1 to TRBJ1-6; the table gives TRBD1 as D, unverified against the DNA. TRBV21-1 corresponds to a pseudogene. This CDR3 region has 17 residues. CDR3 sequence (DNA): TGTGCCAGCAGCAAAGGCCGTGGACAGGCGATTAATTCACCCCTCCACTTT. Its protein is CASSKGRGQAINSPLHF.

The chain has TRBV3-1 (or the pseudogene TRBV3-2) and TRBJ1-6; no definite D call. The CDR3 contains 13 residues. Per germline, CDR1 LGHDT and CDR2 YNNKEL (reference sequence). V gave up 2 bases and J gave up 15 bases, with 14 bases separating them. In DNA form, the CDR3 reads TGTGCCAGCAGCCAATCGGTCCGGGGAGGCCTCCACTTT. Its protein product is CASSQSVRGGLHF.

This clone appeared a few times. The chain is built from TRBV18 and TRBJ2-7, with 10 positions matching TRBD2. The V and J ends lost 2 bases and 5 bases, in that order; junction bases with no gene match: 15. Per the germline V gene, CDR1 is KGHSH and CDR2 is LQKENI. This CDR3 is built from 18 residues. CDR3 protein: CASSPMLISGGAKNEQYF. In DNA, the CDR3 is TGTGCCAGCTCACCAATGTTGATCAGCGGGGGGGCAAAAAACGAGCAGTACTTC.

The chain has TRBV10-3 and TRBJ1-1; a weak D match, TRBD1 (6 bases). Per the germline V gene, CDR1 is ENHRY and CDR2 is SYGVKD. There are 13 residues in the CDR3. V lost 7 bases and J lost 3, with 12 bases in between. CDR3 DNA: TGTGCCATCAAACGGGGGGCGGACACTGAAGCTTTCTTT. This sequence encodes CAIKRGADTEAFF.

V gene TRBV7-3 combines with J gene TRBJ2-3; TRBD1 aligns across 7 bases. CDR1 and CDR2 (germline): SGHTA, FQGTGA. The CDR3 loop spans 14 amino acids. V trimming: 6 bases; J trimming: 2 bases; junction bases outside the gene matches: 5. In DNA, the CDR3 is TGTGCCAGCAGATCCGGGACAGTCACAGATACGCAGTATTTT. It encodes CASRSGTVTDTQYF.

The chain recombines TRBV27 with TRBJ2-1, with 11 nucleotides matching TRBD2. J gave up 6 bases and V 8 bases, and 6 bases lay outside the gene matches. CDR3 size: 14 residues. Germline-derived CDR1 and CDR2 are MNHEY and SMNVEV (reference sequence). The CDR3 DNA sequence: TGTGCCAGCTCACCGGGACTAGCGGTCAATGAGCAGTTCTTC. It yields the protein CASSPGLAVNEQFF.

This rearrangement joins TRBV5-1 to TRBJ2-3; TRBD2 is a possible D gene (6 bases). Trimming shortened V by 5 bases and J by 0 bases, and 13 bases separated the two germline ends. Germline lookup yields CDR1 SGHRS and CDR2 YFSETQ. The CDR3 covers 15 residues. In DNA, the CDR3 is TGCGCCAGCAGACCCGGGACTCCTAGCACAGATACGCAGTATTTT. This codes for CASRPGTPSTDTQYF.

The CDR3 here is CASSGRDYYGYTF. The CDR3 DNA reads TGTGCCAGCAGCGGAAGGGACTACTATGGCTACACCTTC. V and J are TRBV28 and TRBJ1-2; D may be TRBD1 (5 bases). This CDR3 has 13 residues. V gave up 6 bases and J gave up 3 bases, with 11 bases separating them. Germline V CDR1 and CDR2: MDHEN, SYDVKM.

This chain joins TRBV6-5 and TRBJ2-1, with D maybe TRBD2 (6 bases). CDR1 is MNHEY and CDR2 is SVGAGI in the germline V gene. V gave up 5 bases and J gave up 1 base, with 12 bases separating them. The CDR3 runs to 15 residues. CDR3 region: CASSPTSLSYNEQFF. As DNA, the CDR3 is TGTGCCAGCAGTCCTACTAGCTTGTCCTACAATGAGCAGTTCTTC.

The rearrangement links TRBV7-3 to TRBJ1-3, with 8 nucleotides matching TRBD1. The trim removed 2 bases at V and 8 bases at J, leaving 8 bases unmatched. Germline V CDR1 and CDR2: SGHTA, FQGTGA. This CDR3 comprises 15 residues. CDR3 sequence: CASSLGTGPPDTIYF. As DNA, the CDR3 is TGTGCCAGCAGCTTAGGGACAGGACCGCCCGACACCATATATTTT. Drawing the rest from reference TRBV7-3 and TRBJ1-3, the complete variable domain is GAGVSQTPSNKVTEKGKYVELRCDPISGHTALYWYRQSLGQGPEFLIYFQGTGAADDSGLPNDRFFAVRPEGSVSTLKIQRTERGDSAVYLCASSLGTGPPDTIYFGEGSWLTVV.

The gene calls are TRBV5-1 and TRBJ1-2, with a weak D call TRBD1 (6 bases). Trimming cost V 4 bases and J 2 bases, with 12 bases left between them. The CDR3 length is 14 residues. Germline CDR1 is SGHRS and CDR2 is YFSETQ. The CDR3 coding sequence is TGCGCCAGCAGCCCGACAGGCATAAACTATGGCTACACCTTC. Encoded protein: CASSPTGINYGYTF.

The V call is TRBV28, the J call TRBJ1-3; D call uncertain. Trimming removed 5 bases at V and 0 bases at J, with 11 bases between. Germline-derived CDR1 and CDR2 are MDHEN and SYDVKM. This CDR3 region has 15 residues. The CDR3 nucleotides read TGTGCCAGCAGTCCATCGAGTAGCTCTGGAAACACCATATATTTT. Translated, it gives CASSPSSSSGNTIYF.

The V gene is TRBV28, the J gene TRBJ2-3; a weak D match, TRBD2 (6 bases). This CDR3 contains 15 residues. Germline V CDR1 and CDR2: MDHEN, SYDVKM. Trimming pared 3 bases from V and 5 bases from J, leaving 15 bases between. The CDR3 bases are TGTGCCAGCAGTTTTCCACTAGCAGGTCTAGATACGCAGTATTTT. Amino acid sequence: CASSFPLAGLDTQYF.

Here the CDR3 DNA reads TGTGCCAGCAATGGCGGAAACACCATATATTTT. This gives the protein CASNGGNTIYF. The chain has TRBV2 and TRBJ1-3; D is undetermined. Germline V gene lookup returns CDR1 SNHLY and CDR2 FYNNEI. Trimming shortened V by 7 bases and J by 4 bases, and 5 bases separated the two germline ends. The CDR3 consists of 11 residues.

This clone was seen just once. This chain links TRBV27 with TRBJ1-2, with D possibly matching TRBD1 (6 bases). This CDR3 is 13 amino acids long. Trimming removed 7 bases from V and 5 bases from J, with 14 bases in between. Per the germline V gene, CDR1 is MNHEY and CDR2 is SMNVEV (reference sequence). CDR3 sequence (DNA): TGTGCCAGCACTACAAGCAGGGGATATGGCTACACCTTC. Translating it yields CASTTSRGYGYTF.

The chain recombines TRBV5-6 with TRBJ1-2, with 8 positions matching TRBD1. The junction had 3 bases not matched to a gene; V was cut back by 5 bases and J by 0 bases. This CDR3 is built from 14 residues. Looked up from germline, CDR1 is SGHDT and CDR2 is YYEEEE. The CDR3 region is CASRHRGANYGYTF. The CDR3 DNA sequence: TGTGCCAGCAGGCACAGGGGGGCTAACTATGGCTACACCTTC.

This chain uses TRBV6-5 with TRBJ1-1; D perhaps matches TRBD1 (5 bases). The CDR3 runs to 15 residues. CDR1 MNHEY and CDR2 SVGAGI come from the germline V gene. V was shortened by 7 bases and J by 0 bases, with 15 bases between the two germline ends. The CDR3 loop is CASNRRGLMNTEAFF. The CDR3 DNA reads TGTGCCAGCAACCGACGGGGACTCATGAACACTGAAGCTTTCTTT.

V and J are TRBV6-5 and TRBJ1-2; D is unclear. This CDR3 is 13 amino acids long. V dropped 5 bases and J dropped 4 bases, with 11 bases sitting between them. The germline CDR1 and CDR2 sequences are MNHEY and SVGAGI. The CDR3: CASSPTGSYGYTF. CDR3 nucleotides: TGTGCCAGCAGTCCAACCGGGAGCTATGGCTACACCTTC.

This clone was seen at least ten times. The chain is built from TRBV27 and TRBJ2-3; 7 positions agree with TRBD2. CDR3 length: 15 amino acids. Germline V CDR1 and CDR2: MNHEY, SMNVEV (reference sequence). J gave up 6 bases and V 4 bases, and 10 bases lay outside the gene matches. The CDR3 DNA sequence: TGTGCCAGCAGTTGGAGCGGGAACCCTGGGGATACGCAGTATTTT. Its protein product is CASSWSGNPGDTQYF.

For the CDR3, the DNA is TGTGCCAGCATGATTAGCGGGGCCTCCTACAATGAGCAGTTCTTC. Its translation is CASMISGASYNEQFF. This chain connects TRBV7-2 to TRBJ2-1, with TRBD2 matching over 8 bases. The CDR3 length is 15 residues. Trimming took 7 bases from V and 0 from J; bases not matched to a gene: 5. Germline V CDR1 and CDR2: SGHTA, FQGNSA.

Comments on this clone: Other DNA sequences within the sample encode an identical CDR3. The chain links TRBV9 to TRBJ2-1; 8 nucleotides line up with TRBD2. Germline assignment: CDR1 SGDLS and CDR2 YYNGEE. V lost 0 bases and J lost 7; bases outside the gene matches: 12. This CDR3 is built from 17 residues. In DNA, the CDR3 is TGTGCCAGCAGCGTAGTGGGCTCGGGGGGGCACAAGAATGAGCAGTTCTTC. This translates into CASSVVGSGGHKNEQFF.

The chain's CDR3 is CASNQTSGRGHNYEQYF. In DNA form, the CDR3 reads TGTGCCAGCAACCAAACTAGCGGGAGAGGACACAACTACGAGCAGTACTTC. The chain carries TRBV6-4 and TRBJ2-7, with TRBD2 matching over 11 bases. The CDR3 totals 17 residues. After removal of 7 bases from V and 3 bases from J, the junction contained 14 bases not matched to a gene. CDR1 MRHNA and CDR2 SNTAGT come from the germline V gene.

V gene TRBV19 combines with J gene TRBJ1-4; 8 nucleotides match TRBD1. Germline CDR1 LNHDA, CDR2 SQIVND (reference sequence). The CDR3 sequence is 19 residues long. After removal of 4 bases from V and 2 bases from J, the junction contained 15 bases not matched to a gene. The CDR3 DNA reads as TGTGCCAGTAGTACGGGACAGGCCGAAGCTATTCCCACTAATGAAAAACTGTTTTTT. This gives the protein CASSTGQAEAIPTNEKLFF. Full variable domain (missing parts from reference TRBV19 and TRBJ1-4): DGGITQSPKYLFRKEGQNVTLSCEQNLNHDAMYWYRQDPGQGLRLIYYSQIVNDFQKGDIAEGYSVSREKKESFPLTVTSAQKNPTAFYLCASSTGQAEAIPTNEKLFFGSGTQLSVL.

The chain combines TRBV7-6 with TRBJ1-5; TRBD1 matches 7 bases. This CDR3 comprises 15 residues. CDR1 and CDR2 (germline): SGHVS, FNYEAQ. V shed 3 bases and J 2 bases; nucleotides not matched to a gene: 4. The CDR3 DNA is TGTGCCAGCAGCTTGACAGGGTTCGGCAATCAGCCCCAGCATTTT. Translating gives CASSLTGFGNQPQHF. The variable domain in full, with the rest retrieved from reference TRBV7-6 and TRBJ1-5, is GAGVSQSPRYKVTKRGQDVALRCDPISGHVSLYWYRQALGQGPEFLTYFNYEAQQDKSGLPNDRFSAERPEGSISTLTIQRTEQRDSAMYRCASSLTGFGNQPQHFGDGTRLSIL.

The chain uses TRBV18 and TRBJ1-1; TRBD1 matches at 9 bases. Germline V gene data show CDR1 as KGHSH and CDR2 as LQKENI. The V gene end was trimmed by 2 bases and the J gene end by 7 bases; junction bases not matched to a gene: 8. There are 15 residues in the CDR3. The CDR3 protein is CASSPKLGQGGEAFF. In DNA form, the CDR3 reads TGTGCCAGCTCACCAAAATTGGGACAGGGTGGTGAAGCTTTCTTT.

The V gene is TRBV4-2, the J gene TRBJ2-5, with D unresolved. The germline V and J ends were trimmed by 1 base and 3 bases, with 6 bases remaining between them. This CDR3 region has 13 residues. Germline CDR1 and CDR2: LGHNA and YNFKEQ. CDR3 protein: CASSQVEEETQYF. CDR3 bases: TGTGCCAGCAGCCAAGTAGAAGAAGAGACCCAGTACTTC.

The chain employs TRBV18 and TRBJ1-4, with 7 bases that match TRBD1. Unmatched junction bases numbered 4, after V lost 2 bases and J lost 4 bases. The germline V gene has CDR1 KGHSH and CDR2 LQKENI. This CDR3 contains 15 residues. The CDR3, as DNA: TGTGCCAGCTCACCAAGACAGGGCTATAATGAAAAACTGTTTTTT. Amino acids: CASSPRQGYNEKLFF.

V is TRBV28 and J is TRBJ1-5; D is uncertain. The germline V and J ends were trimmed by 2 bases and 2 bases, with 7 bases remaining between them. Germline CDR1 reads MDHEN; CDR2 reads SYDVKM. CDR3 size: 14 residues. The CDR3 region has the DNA TGTGCCAGCAGTTTACGTCCCCGCAATCAGCCCCAGCATTTT. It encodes CASSLRPRNQPQHF.

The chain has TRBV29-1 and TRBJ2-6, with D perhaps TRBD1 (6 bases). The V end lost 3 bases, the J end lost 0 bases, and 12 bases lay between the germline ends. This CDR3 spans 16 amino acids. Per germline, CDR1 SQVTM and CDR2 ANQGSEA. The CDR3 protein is CSVEQADSSGANVLTF. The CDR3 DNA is TGCAGCGTTGAGCAGGCGGACAGCTCTGGGGCCAACGTCCTGACTTTC.

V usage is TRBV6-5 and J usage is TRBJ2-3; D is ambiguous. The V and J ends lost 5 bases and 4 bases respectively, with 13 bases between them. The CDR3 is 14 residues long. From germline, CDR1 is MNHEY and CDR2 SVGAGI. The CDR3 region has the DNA TGTGCCAGCAGTCGAGAAATTAGTGCAGATACGCAGTATTTT. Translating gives CASSREISADTQYF.

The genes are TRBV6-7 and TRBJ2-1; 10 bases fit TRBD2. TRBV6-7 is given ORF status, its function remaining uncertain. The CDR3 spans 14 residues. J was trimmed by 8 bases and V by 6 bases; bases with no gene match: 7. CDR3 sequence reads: CASRHSGGLDEQFF. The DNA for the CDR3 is TGTGCCAGCAGGCATAGCGGGGGGCTAGATGAGCAGTTCTTC.

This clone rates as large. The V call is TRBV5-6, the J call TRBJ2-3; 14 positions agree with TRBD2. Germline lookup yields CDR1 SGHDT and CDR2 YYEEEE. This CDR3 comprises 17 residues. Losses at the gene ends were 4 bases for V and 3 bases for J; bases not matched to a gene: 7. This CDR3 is CASSQPTSGGVTDTQYF. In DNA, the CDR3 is TGTGCCAGCAGCCAACCGACTAGCGGGGGGGTAACAGATACGCAGTATTTT.